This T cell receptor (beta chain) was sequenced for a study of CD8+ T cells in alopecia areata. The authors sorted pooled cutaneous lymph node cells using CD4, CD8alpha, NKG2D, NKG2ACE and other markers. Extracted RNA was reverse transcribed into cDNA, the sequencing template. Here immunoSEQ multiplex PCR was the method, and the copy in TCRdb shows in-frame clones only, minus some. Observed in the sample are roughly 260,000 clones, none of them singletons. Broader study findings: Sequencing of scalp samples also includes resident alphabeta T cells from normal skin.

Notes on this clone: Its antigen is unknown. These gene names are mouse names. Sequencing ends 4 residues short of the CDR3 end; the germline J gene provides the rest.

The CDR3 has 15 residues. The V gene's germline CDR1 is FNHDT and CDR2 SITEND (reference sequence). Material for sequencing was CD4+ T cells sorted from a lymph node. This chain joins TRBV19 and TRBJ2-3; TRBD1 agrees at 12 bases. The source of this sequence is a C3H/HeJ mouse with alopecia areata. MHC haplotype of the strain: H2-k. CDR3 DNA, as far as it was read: TGTGCCAGCAGTCCTGGGACAGGGGGCGAAGAA. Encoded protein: CASSPGTGGEE. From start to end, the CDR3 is CASSPGTGGEETLYF.